A single sample is the source of the 22 T cell receptor beta chains below, sequenced in a study of T cells in Graves' hyperthyroidism and ophthalmopathy. The TCR beta CDR3 regions underwent amplification using RNA transcripts as the source. A set of HTBI primers served as the primers for a first-round RT-PCR of the TCR CDR3. TCRdb called the multiplex PCR reads again in MiXCR, with one record for every CDR3 protein. The repertoire holds some 490,000 distinct CDR3 sequences, with about 20% as singletons. What was sequenced was blood. Receptors originate from an older woman with Graves' ophthalmopathy.

This clonotype was seen many times. This chain connects TRBV2 to TRBJ2-7, with D possibly being TRBD2 (5 bases). CDR3 length: 14 amino acids. The V gene's germline CDR1 is SNHLY and CDR2 FYNNEI. V was clipped by 1 base and J by 2 bases, with 9 bases between them. The CDR3 loop is CASSEGLATYEQYF. The CDR3 nucleotides read TGTGCCAGCAGTGAAGGGCTAGCCACCTACGAGCAGTACTTC.

This clonotype has ten or more counts. The rearrangement joins TRBV5-1 to TRBJ1-4; possible D gene TRBD1, 5 bases. The CDR3 has 15 residues. V lost 1 base and J 5 bases, leaving 12 bases between the germline ends. From germline, CDR1 is SGHRS and CDR2 YFSETQ. CDR3 sequence reads: CASSLLTGQNEKLFF. Written as DNA, the CDR3 is TGCGCCAGCAGCTTGTTAACAGGCCAGAATGAAAAACTGTTTTTT.

The chain's CDR3 is CASSLIEQGPQYF. The CDR3, as DNA: TGTGCCAGCAGTTTAATCGAACAGGGGCCCCAGTACTTC. The chain couples TRBV12-3 or TRBV12-4 to TRBJ2-5; 7 bases are shared with TRBD1. With V trimmed by 2 bases and J by 9 bases, 6 bases remained unmatched. The CDR3 extends over 13 amino acids.

This clonotype was seen more than once but under ten times. V gene TRBV7-2 combines with J gene TRBJ1-1; D not certain. This CDR3 contains 13 residues. Trimming stripped 1 base from V and 5 bases from J, with 8 bases between. Germline V gene sequence: CDR1 SGHTA, CDR2 FQGNSA. The CDR3 region has the DNA TGTGCCAGCAGCTTAGACGCCATGACTGAAGCTTTCTTT. Residues: CASSLDAMTEAFF.

V usage is TRBV5-1 and J usage is TRBJ2-2; 11 bases agree with TRBD2. Germline assignment: CDR1 SGHRS and CDR2 YFSETQ. The CDR3 totals 15 residues. Trimming took 5 bases from V and 1 from J; bases not matched to a gene: 1. The CDR3 sequence is CASRLAGVNTGELFF. The DNA of the CDR3 is TGCGCCAGCAGACTAGCGGGAGTGAACACCGGGGAGCTGTTTTTT. Full variable domain (outside the CDR3, taken from reference TRBV5-1 and TRBJ2-2): KAGVTQTPRYLIKTRGQQVTLSCSPISGHRSVSWYQQTPGQGLQFLFEYFSETQRNKGNFPGRFSGRQFSNSRSEMNVSTLELGDSALYLCASRLAGVNTGELFFGEGSRLTVL.

In this sample, this clonotype turned up a few times. V and J are TRBV20-1 and TRBJ2-7; D perhaps matches TRBD2 (5 bases). Trimming left V 0 bases short and J 1 base short, with 16 bases between. The CDR3 is 16 residues long. Germline CDR1 is DFQATT and CDR2 is SNEGSKA (reference sequence). The CDR3 DNA follows: TGCAGTGCTAGAGACCAAAGCGGCCCCCTGTCCTACGAGCAGTACTTC. Translation gives CSARDQSGPLSYEQYF.

The table lists this clonotype with many counts. This chain links TRBV30 with TRBJ2-3, with TRBD1 identical over 7 bases. V dropped 0 bases and J dropped 6; count of bases not matched to a gene: 0. The CDR3 is made up of 12 amino acids. CDR1 and CDR2 from the germline V gene are GTSNPN and SVGIG (reference sequence). The CDR3 spells CAWSVQGDTQYF. As DNA, the CDR3 is TGTGCCTGGAGTGTACAGGGGGATACGCAGTATTTT.

This clonotype was seen ten or more times. The rearrangement uses TRBV7-2 and TRBJ1-4; D is perhaps TRBD1 (5 bases). Trimming pared 5 bases from V and 7 bases from J, leaving 11 bases between. The CDR3 totals 13 residues. Germline-derived CDR1 and CDR2 are SGHTA and FQGNSA. CDR3 loop: CASSQGEAEKLFF. For the CDR3, the DNA is TGTGCCAGCAGCCAGGGAGAGGCTGAAAAACTGTTTTTT.

The chain carries TRBV10-3 and TRBJ2-7, with D perhaps TRBD2 (5 bases). Trimming left V 3 bases short and J 4 bases short, with 19 bases between. The germline CDR1 and CDR2 sequences are ENHRY and SYGVKD. The CDR3 is 16 amino acids. CDR3 sequence reads: CAISESGSSVSYEQYF. The CDR3, as DNA: TGTGCCATCAGTGAATCGGGGTCTTCGGTCTCGTACGAGCAGTACTTC.

This chain uses TRBV20-1 with TRBJ2-1; TRBD2 agrees at 11 bases. The CDR3 has 17 amino acids. Per germline, CDR1 DFQATT and CDR2 SNEGSKA (reference sequence). The ends lost 3 bases at V and 4 bases at J; junction bases unmatched: 11. Written as DNA, the CDR3 is TGCAGTGCTAGCTACGGGTCGACTAGCGGGACATACAATGAGCAGTTCTTC. This gives the protein CSASYGSTSGTYNEQFF.

Regarding this clonotype: The junction does not match germline at one end; this may be a read error. The chain links TRBV9 to TRBJ2-1; D gene unclear. The CDR3 is 13 residues long. Germline V gene sequence: CDR1 SGDLS, CDR2 YYNGEE. The CDR3 nucleotides read TGTGCCAGCAGCGTTACGGCTGAAAATGAGCAGTCCTTC. Protein product: CASSVTAENEQSF.

V gene TRBV19 combines with J gene TRBJ1-1, with unresolved D. V lost 3 bases and J 0 bases, leaving 5 bases between the germline ends. This CDR3 comprises 13 residues. Germline V lookup: CDR1 LNHDA, CDR2 SQIVND (reference sequence). The CDR3 sequence is CASSIHMNTEAFF. The CDR3 nucleotides read TGTGCCAGTAGTATTCACATGAACACTGAAGCTTTCTTT.

The chain is built from TRBV3-1 and TRBJ1-3; D gene unclear. The CDR3 is 16 residues long. Trimming removed 2 bases at V and 0 bases at J, with 11 bases between. CDR1 is LGHDT, CDR2 YNNKEL, per germline (reference sequence). The DNA of the CDR3 is TGTGCCAGCAGCCAATCTGCGGGGAACTCTGGAAACACCATATATTTT. This codes for CASSQSAGNSGNTIYF. The entire variable domain, with the rest obtained from reference TRBV3-1 and TRBJ1-3, is as follows: DTAVSQTPKYLVTQMGNDKSIKCEQNLGHDTMYWYKQDSKKFLKIMFSYNNKELIINETVPNRFSPKSPDKAHLNLHINSLELGDSAVYFCASSQSAGNSGNTIYFGEGSWLTVV.

The table lists this clonotype with many counts. The chain combines TRBV28 with TRBJ1-5; 9 bases are a match to TRBD1. Germline V gene data show CDR1 as MDHEN and CDR2 as SYDVKM. The CDR3 spans 15 residues. V was pared by 5 bases and J by 5 bases, with 7 bases of the junction left unmatched. The CDR3 protein is CASSEDRGDYQPQHF. CDR3 bases: TGTGCCAGCAGTGAGGACAGGGGCGACTATCAGCCCCAGCATTTT.

Worth noting for this clonotype: A read error may explain this, as a much larger clone is one base away. The V gene is TRBV28, the J gene TRBJ2-7; tentative D call: TRBD2 (7 bases). This CDR3 region has 15 residues. Germline assignment: CDR1 MDHEN and CDR2 SYDVKM. The CDR3: CASSTPRGGAYEQCF. The CDR3 DNA follows: TGTGCCAGCAGCACCCCCCGAGGGGGGGCCTACGAGCAGTGCTTC.

This clonotype has at least ten counts. The chain carries TRBV12-3 or TRBV12-4 and TRBJ2-1; a weak D match, TRBD2 (6 bases). V lost 2 bases to trimming and J lost 9 bases, with 17 bases between them. The CDR3 consists of 15 residues. Written as DNA, the CDR3 is TGTGCCAGCAGTTTAAGGGGAACGGGAGACGCTGAGCAGTTCTTC. Amino acid sequence: CASSLRGTGDAEQFF.

The V call is TRBV10-3, the J call TRBJ2-7, with 10 bases identical to TRBD2. Trimming at V came to 5 bases and at J to 0 bases, leaving 7 bases not matched to a gene. Germline-derived CDR1 and CDR2 are ENHRY and SYGVKD. This CDR3 region has 16 residues. The CDR3 region is CAISPSGSVSSYEQYF. Here the CDR3 DNA reads TGTGCCATCAGTCCTAGCGGGAGCGTGAGCTCCTACGAGCAGTACTTC.

As regards this clonotype: A much larger clone sits a single nucleotide away, making a read error possible. J is TRBJ2-7 and V is TRBV28; possibly TRBD1 or TRBD2 for D (5 bases each). Trimming cost V 5 bases and J 2 bases, with 19 bases left between them. The CDR3 covers 16 residues. Germline CDR1 is MDHEN and CDR2 is SYDVKM. The CDR3 here is CASSLIRGLLTYEQYF. CDR3 coding DNA: TGTGCCAGCAGTCTAATACGGGGCCTCCTTACCTACGAGCAGTACTTC.

This clonotype was seen many times. CDR3 bases: TGTGCCAGCAGTCTCGGGACAGGGGCCTCTGGGGCCAACGTCCTGACTTTC. It codes for CASSLGTGASGANVLTF. V and J are TRBV12-3 or TRBV12-4 and TRBJ2-6; 10 bases align to TRBD1. The V gene end was trimmed by 5 bases and the J gene end by 0 bases; junction bases not matched to a gene: 4. The CDR3 has 17 residues.

This clonotype occurred a few times. A read error is possible here, since a much larger clone lies one base away. V and J are TRBV11-2 and TRBJ2-1, with D perhaps matching TRBD1 (5 bases). This CDR3 is 14 amino acids long. Trimming pared 3 bases from V and 7 bases from J, leaving 13 bases between. The germline V gene encodes CDR1 SGHAT and CDR2 FQNNGV. The CDR3, as DNA: TGTGCCAGCAGCTTGGCAGGGCACGATAATGAGCAGTTCTTC. It codes for CASSLAGHDNEQFF.

V gene TRBV19 combines with J gene TRBJ1-1, with D possibly matching TRBD1 (6 bases). The V and J ends lost 7 bases and 4 bases respectively, with 16 bases between them. CDR3 size: 14 residues. Germline V gene sequence: CDR1 LNHDA, CDR2 SQIVND (reference sequence). The CDR3 sequence is CASIEDRLATEAFF. CDR3 DNA: TGTGCCAGTATTGAAGACAGGCTGGCCACTGAAGCTTTCTTT.

The chain links TRBV24-1 to TRBJ2-7; the match to TRBD1 covers 7 bases. V was clipped by 6 bases and J by 0 bases; unmatched bases: 4. The CDR3 contains 14 residues. Germline V gene data show CDR1 as KGHDR and CDR2 as SFDVKD. The CDR3 spells CATSPTGSSYEQYF. CDR3 coding DNA: TGTGCCACCAGTCCGACAGGGAGCTCCTACGAGCAGTACTTC.